A single sample gave rise to the 31 T cell receptor beta chains below, sequenced in a study of blood T cell repertoires in COVID-19 (dated by TCRdb to the early 2020s). The method was the immunoSEQ multiplex PCR assay. Drawn from immuneACCESS, this table holds only the in-frame rearrangements with V and J called that TCRdb kept. Clones are partly lost; checked studies trace under half to an unresolved V gene and leave the rest unexplained. A total of approximately 490,000 clones appear in this sample, approximately 90% of them only once. The ten largest make up approximately 8% of the sample. Input material: PBMCs or T cells enriched from blood (not recorded which). The receptors shown here come from a woman aged 55-70 years who had recovered from COVID-19.

The rearrangement joins TRBV9 to TRBJ2-6; perhaps TRBD1 as D (6 bases). This CDR3 comprises 17 residues. V lost 0 bases to trimming and J lost 0 bases, with 10 bases between them. Germline assignment: CDR1 SGDLS and CDR2 YYNGEE. The CDR3 DNA reads TGTGCCAGCAGCGTAGACAGGGCCAACTCTGGGGCCAACGTCCTGACTTTC. Protein: CASSVDRANSGANVLTF.

V and J are TRBV6-5 and TRBJ1-2; D not resolved. The CDR3 runs 12 residues. CDR1 is MNHEY and CDR2 is SVGAGI in the germline V gene. Trimming took off 2 bases at V and 8 bases at J, with 9 bases between the two ends. CDR3 sequence (DNA): TGTGCCAGCAGTTACGGCCTAGGAGGCTACACCTTC. As protein: CASSYGLGGYTF.

The chain joins TRBV29-1 to TRBJ1-1; D perhaps matches TRBD1 (5 bases). Trimming stripped 7 bases from V and 0 bases from J, with 12 bases between. The germline V gene encodes CDR1 SQVTM and CDR2 ANQGSEA. The CDR3 covers 13 residues. The CDR3 coding sequence is TGCAGCGCAAGACAGAACATGAACACTGAAGCTTTCTTT. The encoded protein is CSARQNMNTEAFF.

The chain has TRBV3-1 (or the pseudogene TRBV3-2) and TRBJ1-2; TRBD1 aligns across 8 bases. This CDR3 has 14 residues. Trimming removed 3 bases from V and 3 bases from J; junction bases left unmatched: 3. Germline values: CDR1 LGHDT, CDR2 YNNKEL (reference sequence). The CDR3 is CASSQMTGDYGYTF. For the CDR3, the DNA is TGTGCCAGCAGCCAGATGACAGGGGACTATGGCTACACCTTC.

The chain has TRBV7-2 and TRBJ2-7; TRBD1 matches 7 bases. J was trimmed by 5 bases and V by 4 bases; bases with no gene match: 5. The germline gives CDR1 SGHTA, CDR2 FQGNSA. The CDR3 is 13 amino acids. This CDR3 reads CASSSGQVHEQYF. The CDR3 nucleotides read TGTGCCAGCAGCTCAGGACAGGTCCACGAGCAGTACTTC.

About this clone: Other DNA sequences of this sample code for an identical CDR3. The V call is TRBV11-3, the J call TRBJ1-2, with no clear D. This CDR3 is built from 12 residues. CDR1 SGHNT and CDR2 YENEEA come from the germline V gene. The germline V and J ends were trimmed by 1 base and 8 bases, with 8 bases remaining between them. The CDR3 DNA reads TGTGCCAGCAGCTTAGGTGGAGGAGGCTACACCTTC. Residues: CASSLGGGGYTF.

This clone turned up a few times. The chain recombines TRBV6-5 with TRBJ1-2; no definite D call. The CDR3 consists of 14 residues. V was clipped by 9 bases and J by 4 bases, with 18 bases between them. CDR1 and CDR2 from the germline V gene are MNHEY and SVGAGI. Written as DNA, the CDR3 is TGTGCCAGTTCTCCCGGCGGCCTCCCCTATGGCTACACCTTC. Its protein is CASSPGGLPYGYTF.

The CDR3 coding sequence is TGTGCCAGCAGGGGGGGGCAGTGGGACACTGAAGCTTTCTTT. This gives the protein CASRGGQWDTEAFF. This chain connects TRBV6-5 to TRBJ1-1; tentatively, D is TRBD1 (6 bases). Per germline, CDR1 MNHEY and CDR2 SVGAGI. Trimming removed 6 bases at V and 3 bases at J, with 14 bases between. CDR3 size: 14 residues.

This clone was detected only once. V usage is TRBV15 and J usage is TRBJ2-7; 8 bases line up with TRBD2. The CDR3 consists of 14 residues. Germline V gives CDR1 LNHNV, CDR2 YYDKDF (reference sequence). With 3 bases clipped from V and 3 bases from J, the junction kept 4 bases outside the gene matches. CDR3 sequence: CATSRTSAGYEQYV. The CDR3 nucleotides read TGTGCCACCAGCAGGACTAGCGCTGGCTACGAGCAGTACGTC.

The rearrangement links TRBV15 to TRBJ1-4; TRBD1 matches 7 bases. Per germline, CDR1 LNHNV and CDR2 YYDKDF (reference sequence). V lost 5 bases, J lost 5 bases, and 11 bases stayed unmatched. The CDR3 runs 16 residues. The CDR3 nucleotides read TGTGCCACCAGCGAGACAGGGACCACGCTCAATGAAAAACTGTTTTTT. Amino acid sequence: CATSETGTTLNEKLFF.

The chain recombines TRBV24-1 with TRBJ2-6; D is perhaps TRBD2 (5 bases). V lost 3 bases and J lost 0, with 8 bases in between. The CDR3 extends over 16 amino acids. Germline CDR1 reads KGHDR; CDR2 reads SFDVKD. The CDR3 sequence is CATSDPGVSGANVLTF. CDR3 DNA sequence: TGTGCCACCAGTGATCCCGGGGTCTCTGGGGCCAACGTCCTGACTTTC.

In this sample, this clone turned up a few times. V is TRBV11-2 and J is TRBJ2-7; 7 bases fit TRBD1. The CDR3 is 16 amino acids. CDR1 and CDR2 from the germline V gene are SGHAT and FQNNGV. As DNA, the CDR3 is TGTGCCAGCAGCTTAGATTTGGACAGGAGCTCCCACGAGCAGTACGTC. Its translation: CASSLDLDRSSHEQYV.

The chain is built from TRBV3-1 (or the pseudogene TRBV3-2) and TRBJ2-3, with 8 bases identical to TRBD1. This CDR3 has 13 residues. Germline V lookup: CDR1 LGHDT, CDR2 YNNKEL (reference sequence). The V and J ends lost 6 bases and 6 bases, in that order; junction bases with no gene match: 5. CDR3 sequence: CASRHRGRDTQYF. CDR3 sequence (DNA): TGTGCCAGCAGGCACAGGGGGAGGGATACGCAGTATTTT.

The rearrangement uses TRBV6-1 and TRBJ2-7, with unresolved D. The germline CDR1 and CDR2 sequences are MNHNS and SASEGT. The CDR3 has 13 amino acids. V lost 1 base, J lost 5 bases, and 9 bases lay in between. The CDR3 bases are TGTGCCAGCAGTGAAGTAGTAGGAGACGAGCAGTACGTC. Residues: CASSEVVGDEQYV.

This clone was counted between two and nine times. The chain joins TRBV20-1 to TRBJ1-2; 8 positions match TRBD1. V shed 3 bases, J shed 1 base, and the junction held 1 base outside the gene matches. The CDR3 runs to 13 residues. CDR1 and CDR2 (germline): DFQATT, SNEGSKA (reference sequence). Written as DNA, the CDR3 is TGCAGTGCTAGTGGACAGGGTAACTATGGCTACACCTTC. Protein sequence: CSASGQGNYGYTF.

This sequence joins TRBV27 and TRBJ2-1; tentative D call: TRBD1 (5 bases). Germline CDR1 MNHEY, CDR2 SMNVEV (reference sequence). V gave up 8 bases and J gave up 2 bases, with 13 bases separating them. This CDR3 region has 14 residues. CDR3 protein: CASQDKKTYNEQFF. The CDR3 DNA follows: TGTGCCAGCCAGGACAAAAAAACCTACAATGAGCAGTTCTTC.

The rearrangement joins TRBV9 to TRBJ2-4; TRBD2 agrees at 8 bases. The trim removed 2 bases at V and 4 bases at J, leaving 11 bases unmatched. From germline, CDR1 is SGDLS and CDR2 YYNGEE. This CDR3 spans 17 amino acids. The CDR3 region is CASSVGGGPRDKNIQYF. The CDR3 DNA is TGTGCCAGCAGCGTTGGCGGGGGGCCACGAGATAAAAACATTCAGTACTTC.

This rearrangement joins TRBV28 to TRBJ1-5; D gene ambiguous. The CDR3 covers 12 residues. The V and J ends lost 3 bases and 5 bases respectively, with 5 bases between them. Germline CDR1 reads MDHEN; CDR2 reads SYDVKM. CDR3 in amino acids: CASSLAYQPQHF. CDR3 sequence (DNA): TGTGCCAGCAGTTTGGCCTATCAGCCCCAGCATTTT.

This clone was counted only a few times. The chain combines TRBV15 with TRBJ1-6; D not resolved. Germline V lookup: CDR1 LNHNV, CDR2 YYDKDF (reference sequence). Trimming left V 0 bases short and J 9 bases short, with 12 bases between. The CDR3 covers 15 residues. The CDR3 coding sequence is TGTGCCACCAGCAGAGATACGGGGTCAGCTTCACCCCTCCACTTT. It is translated as CATSRDTGSASPLHF.

The chain carries TRBV11-3 and TRBJ2-3; possibly TRBD2 for D (7 bases). In germline, CDR1 is SGHNT, CDR2 YENEEA. The CDR3 is 17 residues long. Deletions cut 5 bases from V and 5 bases from J, with 23 bases between. The CDR3 is CASSSLLGRGHGDTQYF. In DNA form, the CDR3 reads TGTGCCAGCAGCAGCCTCCTAGGGCGGGGGCACGGAGATACGCAGTATTTT.

In this sample, this clone turned up once. DNA of the CDR3: TGTGCCAGCAGCAAAGAGAACCGGGACTATACGCAGTATTTT. Protein: CASSKENRDYTQYF. The genes are TRBV21-1 and TRBJ2-3; no check of the table's D call, TRBD2, against the DNA was made. TRBV21-1 is tagged as a pseudogene. CDR3 length: 14 residues.

This clone has just one count. Here the CDR3 DNA reads TGCGCCAGCAGCCAAGAATGGACGGGGGGGCGTAATGAGCAGTTCTTC. Translated, it gives CASSQEWTGGRNEQFF. This chain joins TRBV4-1 and TRBJ2-1; 8 nucleotides line up with TRBD2. The length of the CDR3 is 16 residues. With V trimmed by 0 bases and J by 7 bases, 8 bases remained unmatched. Germline loops: CDR1 MGHRA, CDR2 YSYEKL.

The chain carries TRBV5-6 and TRBJ1-3; D is unresolved. The CDR3 totals 17 residues. Per the germline V gene, CDR1 is SGHDT and CDR2 is YYEEEE. The germline V and J ends were trimmed by 0 bases and 0 bases, with 13 bases remaining between them. The DNA for the CDR3 is TGTGCCAGCAGCTTGGTTTCTGCTCTGAGCTCTGGAAACACCATATATTTT. The encoded protein is CASSLVSALSSGNTIYF.

The V call is TRBV5-1, the J call TRBJ1-1; the match to TRBD1 covers 12 bases. This CDR3 has 18 amino acids. The trim removed 4 bases at V and 4 bases at J, leaving 14 bases unmatched. The V gene's germline CDR1 is SGHRS and CDR2 YFSETQ. The CDR3 sequence: CASSPPAGTGGAVTEAFF. In nucleotides, the CDR3 is TGCGCCAGCAGCCCGCCCGCGGGGACAGGGGGCGCGGTCACTGAAGCTTTCTTT.

The chain has TRBV6-5 and TRBJ1-5; D uncertain. The CDR3 extends over 13 amino acids. Germline CDR1 MNHEY, CDR2 SVGAGI. Trimming pared 9 bases from V and 4 bases from J, leaving 13 bases between. The CDR3 nucleotides are TGTGCCAGGGGCCATTGGAGGAATCAGCCCCAGCATTTT. Translation gives CARGHWRNQPQHF.

The chain carries TRBV5-1 and TRBJ1-4, with a tentative D call TRBD1 (6 bases). The CDR3 totals 15 residues. V was trimmed by 2 bases and J by 5 bases, leaving 13 bases between them. The germline V gene encodes CDR1 SGHRS and CDR2 YFSETQ. The CDR3 bases are TGCGCCAGCAGCTTTTCCGGGACAAAGAATGAAAAACTGTTTTTT. It codes for CASSFSGTKNEKLFF.

The chain combines TRBV27 with TRBJ1-2, with 7 bases aligning to TRBD1. The CDR3 has 15 residues. J was trimmed by 2 bases and V by 6 bases; bases with no gene match: 9. CDR1 is MNHEY and CDR2 is SMNVEV in the germline V gene (reference sequence). This chain's CDR3 is CASSSGQVGNYGYTF. CDR3 bases: TGTGCCAGCAGCTCCGGACAGGTGGGAAACTATGGCTACACCTTC.

A single count supports this clone. The CDR3: CASSPLGGSYEQYV. The DNA for the CDR3 is TGTGCCAGCAGCCCCCTGGGGGGGAGCTACGAGCAGTACGTC. The chain is built from TRBV5-6 and TRBJ2-7, with TRBD2 identical over 7 bases. This CDR3 is built from 14 residues. V dropped 4 bases and J dropped 3; count of bases not matched to a gene: 7. In germline, CDR1 is SGHDT, CDR2 YYEEEE.

The chain links TRBV6-5 to TRBJ2-5, with D possibly matching TRBD1 (5 bases). The CDR3 is 15 residues long. The germline V gene encodes CDR1 MNHEY and CDR2 SVGAGI. V was clipped by 0 bases and J by 7 bases, with 15 bases between them. The CDR3 loop reads CASSYSGTGFGTQYF. The DNA for the CDR3 is TGTGCCAGCAGTTACTCGGGAACAGGCTTCGGGACCCAGTACTTC.

The chain uses TRBV19 and TRBJ2-7; TRBD2 agrees at 12 bases. The CDR3 runs to 21 residues. The V segment lost 3 bases and the J segment 7 bases; nucleotides outside the gene matches: 25. Germline loops: CDR1 LNHDA, CDR2 SQIVND (reference sequence). The CDR3 spells CASSMPPLQSTSGGQREEQYV. The CDR3 nucleotides are TGTGCCAGTAGTATGCCCCCCTTACAGTCGACTAGCGGGGGACAGAGGGAGGAGCAGTACGTC.

Ten or more counts support this clone. A much larger clone lies one base from this, so it may be a read error. Other DNA sequences in the same sample also yield this CDR3. The chain has TRBV19 and TRBJ1-2; D may be TRBD1 (5 bases). This CDR3 contains 14 residues. The V and J ends lost 2 bases and 2 bases respectively, with 9 bases between them. The V gene's germline CDR1 is LNHDA and CDR2 SQIVND (reference sequence). CDR3 in amino acids: CASSIFGGNYGYTF. For the CDR3, the DNA is TGTGCCAGTAGTATATTCGGGGGGAACTATGGCTACACCTTC.